Listed below are T cell receptor beta chains from one sample, sequenced in a study of beta chain features in type 1 diabetes. Assay: immunoSEQ multiplex PCR; the TCRdb copy retains only in-frame clones and omits some. The sample yields 600,000 or so clones, over 11% seen once. The sequenced sample consisted of naive CD4+ T cells from blood. Receptors were obtained from a man between 18 and 29 years old with type 1 diabetes. The conserved cysteine and the conserved F or W are not part of the CDR3 here.

v_call	cdr3_aa
TRBV29-1	SVGVPAANEQF
TRBV14	ASSPSLSPHRYT
TRBV18	ASSVQGANYNEQF
TRBV5-1	ASSFTIASGRSEQF
TRBV13	ASSPGQGTRGQETQY
TRBV25-1	ASSDGQGSSYNSPLH
TRBV5-1	ASSLAGDTQY
TRBV19	ASSIAALSEAF
TRBV7-9	ASSPRQGLLDTEAF
TRBV7-2	ASTPGAGDYNEQF
TRBV30	AQQGQGFSPLH
TRBV2	ASSEEGSGANVLT
TRBV29-1	SVEDRVGLNTEAF
TRBV18	ASSPAVGRGTEAF
TRBV9	ASSVVLGSYNEQF
TRBV10-3	AISAGQKETQY
TRBV23-1	ASSQRDCPYNEQF
TRBV25-1	ASSESEGSGYT
TRBV15	ATSVTQGWYGYT
TRBV19	ATSTGDGYT
TRBV7-2	ASTPAGLKNIQY
TRBV28	ASSFKGNYGYT
TRBV1	TSSQGLAGGPQETQY
TRBV6-1	ASSDGQTSTDTQY
TRBV4-3	ASSQDNNYGYT
TRBV28	ASSLAGGTDTQY
TRBV30	AWGNGQGTGQF
TRBV11-2	ASILGGSGSYNEQF
TRBV5-4	ASSPLTGHRTEAF
TRBV11-2	ASSLVWRGNQPQH
TRBV19	ASLWGGGTEAF
TRBV14	ASSHRGSTDTQY
TRBV23-1	ASLLLSGNTIY
TRBV30	AWSVHGTNIQY
TRBV7-2	ASSSPPGTGSYETQY
TRBV29-1	SVRQGIQPQH
TRBV7-2	ASSLNGRSYEQY
TRBV30	AWSGQGRNEQF
TRBV2	ASSKMSENTEAF
TRBV28	ASSLSRLAKNIQY
TRBV29-1	SVTLPTTYEQY
TRBV6-1	ASTGDRGETQY
TRBV11-2	ASSSSWRLSSYNEQF
TRBV4-3	ASSRNAGRGTDTQY